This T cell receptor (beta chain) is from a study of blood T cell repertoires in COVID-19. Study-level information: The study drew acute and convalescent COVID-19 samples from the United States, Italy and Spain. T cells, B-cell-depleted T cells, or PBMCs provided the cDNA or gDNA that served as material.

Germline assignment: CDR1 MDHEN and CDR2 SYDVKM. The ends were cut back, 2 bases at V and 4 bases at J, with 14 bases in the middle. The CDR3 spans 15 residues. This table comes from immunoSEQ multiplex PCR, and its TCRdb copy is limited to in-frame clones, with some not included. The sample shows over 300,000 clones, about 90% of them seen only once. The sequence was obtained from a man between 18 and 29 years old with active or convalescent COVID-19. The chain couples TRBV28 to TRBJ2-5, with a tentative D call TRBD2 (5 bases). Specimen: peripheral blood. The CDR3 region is CASSLSGTVGETQYF. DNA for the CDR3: TGTGCCAGCAGTTTAAGCGGAACCGTGGGAGAGACCCAGTACTTC.